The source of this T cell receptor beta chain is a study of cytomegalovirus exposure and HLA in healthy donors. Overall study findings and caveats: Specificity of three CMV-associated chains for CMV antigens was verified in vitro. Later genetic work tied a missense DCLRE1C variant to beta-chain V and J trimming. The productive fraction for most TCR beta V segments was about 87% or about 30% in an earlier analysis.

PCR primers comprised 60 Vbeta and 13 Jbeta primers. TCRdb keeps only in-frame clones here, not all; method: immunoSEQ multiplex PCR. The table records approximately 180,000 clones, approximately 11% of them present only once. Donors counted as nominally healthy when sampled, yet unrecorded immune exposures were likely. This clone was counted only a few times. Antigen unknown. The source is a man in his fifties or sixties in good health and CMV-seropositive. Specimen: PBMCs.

The CDR3 spells CASTEEGLAGGGVADTQYF. The CDR3 DNA is TGTGCCAGCACCGAAGAAGGACTAGCGGGGGGCGGTGTGGCAGATACGCAGTATTTT. V is TRBV7-9 and J is TRBJ2-3; 14 bases agree with TRBD2. Per germline, CDR1 SEHNR and CDR2 FQNEAQ (reference sequence). The trim removed 7 bases at V and 4 bases at J, leaving 16 bases unmatched. The CDR3 loop spans 19 amino acids.